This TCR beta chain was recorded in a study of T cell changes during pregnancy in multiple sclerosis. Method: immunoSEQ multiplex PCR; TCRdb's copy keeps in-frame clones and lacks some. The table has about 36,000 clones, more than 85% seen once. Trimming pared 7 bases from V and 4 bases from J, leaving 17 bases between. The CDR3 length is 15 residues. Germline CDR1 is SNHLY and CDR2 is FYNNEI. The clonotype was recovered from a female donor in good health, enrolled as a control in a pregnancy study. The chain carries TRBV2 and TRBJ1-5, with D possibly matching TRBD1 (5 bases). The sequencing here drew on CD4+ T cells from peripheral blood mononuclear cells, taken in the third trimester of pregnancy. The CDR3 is CASTEGRVGNQPQHF. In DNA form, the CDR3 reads TGTGCCAGCACCGAGGGGAGGGTAGGTAATCAGCCCCAGCATTTT.